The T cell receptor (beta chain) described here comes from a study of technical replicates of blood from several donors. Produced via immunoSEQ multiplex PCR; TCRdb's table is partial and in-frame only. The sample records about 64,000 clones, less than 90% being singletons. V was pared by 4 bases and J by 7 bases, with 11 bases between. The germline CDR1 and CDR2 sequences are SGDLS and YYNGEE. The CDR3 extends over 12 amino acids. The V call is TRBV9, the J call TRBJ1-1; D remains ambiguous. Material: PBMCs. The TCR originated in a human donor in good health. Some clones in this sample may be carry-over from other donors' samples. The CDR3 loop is CASSPEEGEAFF. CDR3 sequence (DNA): TGTGCCAGCAGCCCCGAGGAAGGTGAAGCTTTCTTT.